The clone carrying this T cell receptor beta chain turned up a few times. Its antigen is unknown. The same CDR3 is also encoded by other DNA sequences in this sample. V shed 4 bases and J 0 bases; nucleotides not matched to a gene: 6. CDR3 length: 17 amino acids. Germline CDR1 SGHRS, CDR2 YFSETQ. Isolation of CD4+ naive, central memory, regulatory and stem cell-like memory cells was achieved by sorting via CD45RO/CCR7/CD25/CD127/CD95/CD27. This sample was included in a study of beta chain features in type 1 diabetes. Expressed TCRB transcripts were sequenced because the isolated RNA had all been reverse transcribed beforehand. Some clones are missing from TCRdb's copy, which holds only in-frame ones; the method was immunoSEQ multiplex PCR. The data contain some 160,000 clones, about 9% of them singletons. Study results and caveats: Shorter TCRB CDR3s, moderately but significantly so, were found in Type 1 diabetes patients in all four CD4+ subsets. Among patients, naive, central memory and Treg TCRB repertoires appeared more similar than among healthy donors.

The source material was central memory CD4+ T cells from blood. The receptor was isolated from a woman aged 25 to 39 with type 1 diabetes. The V gene is TRBV5-1, the J gene TRBJ2-1; TRBD1 agrees at 11 bases. The CDR3 coding sequence is TGCGCCAGCAGCCCCGGGACAGGGGGGAGCTCCTACAATGAGCAGTTCTTC. It translates to CASSPGTGGSSYNEQFF. Complete variable domain (other parts from reference TRBV5-1 and TRBJ2-1): KAGVTQTPRYLIKTRGQQVTLSCSPISGHRSVSWYQQTPGQGLQFLFEYFSETQRNKGNFPGRFSGRQFSNSRSEMNVSTLELGDSALYLCASSPGTGGSSYNEQFFGPGTRLTVL.